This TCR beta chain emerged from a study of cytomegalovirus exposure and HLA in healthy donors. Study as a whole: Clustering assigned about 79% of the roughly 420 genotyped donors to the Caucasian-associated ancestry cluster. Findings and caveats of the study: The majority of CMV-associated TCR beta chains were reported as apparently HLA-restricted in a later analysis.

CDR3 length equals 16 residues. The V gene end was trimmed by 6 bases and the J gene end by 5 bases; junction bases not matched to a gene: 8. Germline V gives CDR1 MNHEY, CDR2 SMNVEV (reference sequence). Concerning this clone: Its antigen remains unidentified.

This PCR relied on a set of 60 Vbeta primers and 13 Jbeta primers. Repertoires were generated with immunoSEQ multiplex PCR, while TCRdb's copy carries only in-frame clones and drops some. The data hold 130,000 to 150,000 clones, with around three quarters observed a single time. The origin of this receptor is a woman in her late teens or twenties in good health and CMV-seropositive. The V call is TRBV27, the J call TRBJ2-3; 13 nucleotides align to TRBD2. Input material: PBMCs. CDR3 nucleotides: TGTGCCAGCAGCTTGAGGACTAGCGGGGGTAGAGATACGCAGTATTTT. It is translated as CASSLRTSGGRDTQYF.